Listed below are T cell receptor beta chains from one sample, sequenced in a study of control samples from healthy donors and cancer patients. Clones were read by immunoSEQ multiplex PCR, and TCRdb kept only the in-frame ones, dropping some. Found here are over 100,000 clones, about 90% of them singletons; the top ten hold less than 2.5%. Sequenced sample: blood. Every receptor here comes from a woman between 45 and 65 years old in good health. Each CDR3 is given with its conserved first and last residue. A D gene is named only where the DNA matches it firmly. Some rows have no size entry. The others give once, few or many, or a class for an expanded clone.

j_call v_call clone_size d_call cdr3_nt cdr3_aa
TRBJ2-7 TRBV6-5 . . TGTGCCAGCAGCTTAGGCGGGCGTCTCTCCTACGAGCAGTACTTC CASSLGGRLSYEQYF
TRBJ2-5 TRBV11-3 . . TGTGCCAGCAGCTTAGGGGGGGCGTCAACGCCCCAGTACTTC CASSLGGASTPQYF
TRBJ2-7 TRBV7-2 . . TGTGCCAGCAGCTTAGTTGTAGGCGGCTACGAGCAGTACTTC CASSLVVGGYEQYF
TRBJ1-1 TRBV2 . . TGTGCCAGCAGTGAACGGGTTGCGAACACTGAAGCTTTCTTT CASSERVANTEAFF
TRBJ2-1 TRBV2 . . TGTGCCAGCAGTGAAGTGTGGGGCAGGCACAATGAGCAGTTCTTC CASSEVWGRHNEQFF
TRBJ2-1 TRBV5-1 . TRBD2 TGCGCCAGCAGCTTGTACGGCCGGGAGGGACACAATGAGCAGTTCTTC CASSLYGREGHNEQFF
TRBJ1-4 TRBV5-1 . . TGCGCCAGCAGTACAGGGAATGAAAAACTGTTTTTT CASSTGNEKLFF
TRBJ2-1 TRBV28 . . TGTGCCAGCAGTTTCGCTTTTCTAAATGAGCAGTTCTTC CASSFAFLNEQFF
TRBJ1-1 TRBV7-9 . . TGTGCCAGCAGCTTAGGGGTTTACGGCACTGAAGCTTTCTTT CASSLGVYGTEAFF
TRBJ2-3 TRBV3-1/TRBV3-2 . . TGTGCCAGCAGTCGGGCCGTAGATACGCAGTATTTT CASSRAVDTQYF
TRBJ1-4 TRBV5-1 . TRBD1 TGCGCCAGCAGCCCACTGGGGAGAACAGGGGTCGAAAAACTGTTTTTT CASSPLGRTGVEKLFF
TRBJ1-2 TRBV27 . TRBD1 TGTGCCAGCAAGGCCAGGGGGGACAATGGCTACACCTTC CASKARGDNGYTF
TRBJ1-2 TRBV20-1 . . TGCAGTGCTACCAAGGACAGAGGCTACACCTTC CSATKDRGYTF
TRBJ1-3 TRBV3-1/TRBV3-2 . TRBD1 TGTGCCAGCAGCTCACGACAGGGGGCGAACACCATATATTTT CASSSRQGANTIYF
TRBJ2-5 TRBV4-1 . . TGCGCCAGCAGCCAAGAAGGGGGAACTAGCTGGGAGACCCAGTACTTC CASSQEGGTSWETQYF
TRBJ2-1 TRBV11-2 . . TGTGCCAGCAGCTTTCCGGATTATAACAATGAGCAGTTCTTC CASSFPDYNNEQFF
TRBJ2-1 TRBV13 . TRBD2 TGTGCCAGCAGCTTAGATCTAGCGGGGAATGAGCAGTTCTTC CASSLDLAGNEQFF
TRBJ2-3 TRBV7-2 . . TGTGCCAGCAGCTACGCTGGGAGCGGGCAGCAGTATTTT CASSYAGSGQQYF
TRBJ2-2 TRBV18 . . TGTGCCAGCTCACCACCTACCGGGACGGGCAACACCGGGGAGCTGTTTTTT CASSPPTGTGNTGELFF
TRBJ2-1 TRBV3-1/TRBV3-2 . . TGTGCCAGCAGCCAAACTTCTGGGGATGGGAATGAGCAGTTCTTC CASSQTSGDGNEQFF
TRBJ1-2 TRBV5-1 . . TGCGCCAGCAGCTTGACCCAAGGAGGGGATGGCTACACCTTC CASSLTQGGDGYTF
TRBJ1-5 TRBV2 . . TGTGCCAGCGAAGGACAGTATAGCAATCAGCCCCAGCATTTT CASEGQYSNQPQHF
TRBJ2-7 TRBV29-1 . TRBD2 TGCAGCGTTGGGGGCGGGGGGGCGCGATTCGAGCAGTACTTC CSVGGGGARFEQYF
TRBJ1-3 TRBV18 . . TGTGCCAGCTCGAGGACCGCGGCTGACCCACGCTCTGGAAACACCATATATTTT CASSRTAADPRSGNTIYF
TRBJ1-2 TRBV2 . . TGTGCCAGCAGTGGATCGGATTTCGGCTACACCTTC CASSGSDFGYTF
TRBJ2-4 TRBV5-1 . TRBD1 TGCGCCAGCAGCTTGGACAGGGGTTCGGCTGGGGGAGCCAAAAACATTCAGTACTTC CASSLDRGSAGGAKNIQYF
TRBJ2-3 TRBV9 once TRBD1 TGTGCCAGCAGCAAAACAGGGGTCAGCACAGATACGCAGTATTTT CASSKTGVSTDTQYF
TRBJ2-1 TRBV7-8 . . TGTGCCAGCAGCTTAGTTGCAGGGGTGACGCGCAATGAGCAGTTCTTC CASSLVAGVTRNEQFF
TRBJ1-3 TRBV9 few . TGTGCCAGCAGCGTAGAGGTCGGAGACGGAAACACCATATATTTT CASSVEVGDGNTIYF
TRBJ2-2 TRBV6-7 . TRBD2 TGTGCCAGCACCTACGGGGGGGGACTGAACACCGGGGAGCTGTTTTTT CASTYGGGLNTGELFF
TRBJ1-2 TRBV5-4 few TRBD1 TGTGCCAGCAGCTTGGGGGCGGCAGGGGGCGCGAGTGGCTACACCTTC CASSLGAAGGASGYTF
TRBJ1-1 TRBV6-4 . . TGTGCCAGCAGTGACGAGGGAGTGAGCACTGAAGCTTTCTTT CASSDEGVSTEAFF
TRBJ2-5 TRBV19 . . TGTGCCAGTAGTGAACGGGAGACCCAGTACTTC CASSERETQYF
TRBJ2-3 TRBV5-1 . . TGCGCCAGCAGCTCACTCGGGACGGGAATAACAGATACGCAGTATTTT CASSSLGTGITDTQYF
TRBJ2-1 TRBV27 . . TGTGCCAGCAGTTTATGGGGGAATGAGCAGTTCTTC CASSLWGNEQFF
TRBJ2-3 TRBV10-3 . . TGTGCCATCAAAGGGGACTTTTTTAGCCGAGATACGCAGTATTTT CAIKGDFFSRDTQYF
TRBJ1-1 TRBV28 . . TGTGCCAGCAGTTTATTAGGGGGGGGCCACCCAGGGGAGAACACTGAAGCTTTCTTT CASSLLGGGHPGENTEAFF
TRBJ2-5 TRBV6-5 . . TGTGCCAGCAGCTCCAAGGGGGGGGGCGGCGAGACCCAGTACTTC CASSSKGGGGETQYF
TRBJ2-2 TRBV10-2 . . TGCGCCAGCAAGGGTCCCACCGGGGAGCTGTTTTTT CASKGPTGELFF
TRBJ1-1 TRBV7-8 . . TGTGCCAGCAGCTTAGGACAGGCGAACACTGAAGCTTTCTTT CASSLGQANTEAFF
TRBJ2-5 TRBV28 . . TGTGCCAGCAGTTTTTCGCAGGGGCTTCCTCAAGAGACCCAGTACTTC CASSFSQGLPQETQYF
TRBJ2-3 TRBV28 . . TGTGCCAGCAGAGCTAGGAGGAGGGGTACTACCCGCACAGATACGCAGTATTTT CASRARRRGTTRTDTQYF
TRBJ1-1 TRBV27 . . TGTGCCAGCAGCCGCAAGTTAGGGACGGGAGGGACTGAAGCTTTCTTT CASSRKLGTGGTEAFF
TRBJ2-1 TRBV3-1/TRBV3-2 . . TGTGCCAGCAGCCAAGGCTTCGGAGGTGAGCAGTTCTTC CASSQGFGGEQFF
TRBJ2-5 TRBV21-1 . . TGTGCCAGCAGCAAAAACCGGACTAGCGGGGGGGGCGGAGAGACCCAGTACTTC CASSKNRTSGGGGETQYF
TRBJ2-3 TRBV7-9 . . TGTGCCAGCAGCTTACTGGGGGGAGGCACAGATACGCAGTATTTT CASSLLGGGTDTQYF
TRBJ2-2 TRBV30 . . TGTGCCTGGAGTCCAGGGTGGACCGGGGAGCTGTTTTTT CAWSPGWTGELFF
TRBJ1-5 TRBV21-1 . . TGTGCCAGCAGCAATGGTCCAGGACAGGTTGTTTCCCAGCCCCAGCATTTT CASSNGPGQVVSQPQHF
TRBJ2-5 TRBV29-1 . TRBD2 TGCAGCGTTGTACTCGGGAGGGCCGGGGAGACCCAGTACTTC CSVVLGRAGETQYF
TRBJ2-7 TRBV29-1 . . TGCAGCGTTGACCCCGGGCCTGGCTCCTACGAGCAGTACTTC CSVDPGPGSYEQYF
TRBJ2-4 TRBV6-2/TRBV6-3 . . TGTGCCAGCAGTTCCTTGGACTTCGCCAAAAACATTCAGTACTTC CASSSLDFAKNIQYF
TRBJ2-2 TRBV27 . TRBD1 TGTGCCAGCAGTTCCTCGACAGGGGGCGCCGGGGAGCTGTTTTTT CASSSSTGGAGELFF
TRBJ2-7 TRBV28 . TRBD2 TGTGCCAGCAGTTTATTCTCTAGCGGGAGCTCCTACGAGCAGTACTTC CASSLFSSGSSYEQYF